This T cell receptor (beta chain) was observed in a study of T cell repertoires in cytomegalovirus infection. Whole-study findings and limits: In two of eight donors, the top clonotype was HLA-C-restricted CMV-specific.

TCRdb processed the reads anew with MiXCR; each CDR3 protein has one entry. The profile shows around 140,000 distinct CDR3 sequences, 5% to 6.5% of them singletons. The CDR3 is 16 amino acids. CDR1 MNHEY and CDR2 SVGEGT come from the germline V gene. V lost 6 bases to trimming and J lost 0 bases; unmatched junction nucleotides: 8. With respect to this clonotype: No antigen is known for it.

Input material: PBMCs. The chain combines TRBV6-2 or TRBV6-3 with TRBJ2-7, with 10 positions matching TRBD2. The TCR comes from a human donor in good health (CMV status not recorded). Some clones in this sample may be carry-over from other donors' samples. The CDR3 region is CASRSPSGGSSYEQYF. CDR3 sequence (DNA): TGTGCCAGCAGATCTCCTAGCGGGGGCAGCTCCTACGAGCAGTACTTC.